Each of the 29 T cell receptor beta chains below was sequenced from the same sample in a study of T cells in women clearing cervical HPV infection. Assay: immunoSEQ multiplex PCR; the TCRdb copy retains only in-frame clones and omits some. This sample contains about 39,000 clones. The specimen sequenced was blood buffy coat. The receptors were gathered from a woman between 18 and 75 years old with a cervical HPV16 infection that either progressed to CIN3+ or cleared (not recorded which).

Regarding this clone: The read is 3 residues too short to cover the CDR3 end, so that end is filled in from the germline J gene. The chain has TRBV4-1 and TRBJ2-4; D may be TRBD2 (7 bases). The CDR3 runs 14 residues. V lost 0 bases to trimming and J lost 7 bases, with 10 bases between them. The germline CDR1 and CDR2 sequences are MGHRA and YSYEKL. The CDR3 reads CASSQDGGGNIQYF. CDR3 DNA, as far as it was read: TGCGCCAGCAGCCAAGACGGCGGGGGCAACATT.

Note on this clone: The observed sequence ends 3 residues before the CDR3 terminus, with the missing tail filled in from the germline J gene. The V gene is TRBV18, the J gene TRBJ2-5, with D perhaps matching TRBD2 (6 bases). The CDR3 totals 17 residues. Trimming left V 2 bases short and J 2 bases short, with 18 bases between. Germline V gene lookup returns CDR1 KGHSH and CDR2 LQKENI. The CDR3 sequence: CASSPRRGSGLQETQYF. The part of the CDR3 DNA that was read is TGTGCCAGCTCACCAAGGCGAGGCTCGGGACTGCAAGAGACC.

As regards this clone: The sequenced fragment ends 3 residues before the CDR3 boundary, so the rest is inferred from the germline J gene. The V gene is TRBV20-1, the J gene TRBJ1-2; a weak D match, TRBD1 (6 bases). Trimming pared 0 bases from V and 3 bases from J, leaving 14 bases between. In germline, CDR1 is DFQATT, CDR2 SNEGSKA (reference sequence). The CDR3 totals 15 residues. The sequenced part of the CDR3 DNA is TGCAGTGCTAGAGATCACGGCAGGGGAGACTATGGC. This sequence encodes CSARDHGRGDYG. The CDR3 in full is CSARDHGRGDYGYTF.

On this clone: The read comes to an end 3 residues before the CDR3 does, leaving the germline J gene to fill in the end. This chain links TRBV2 with TRBJ2-5, with 8 bases aligning to TRBD1. The CDR3 spans 16 residues. Germline assignment: CDR1 SNHLY and CDR2 FYNNEI. V dropped 5 bases and J dropped 5; count of bases not matched to a gene: 13. The CDR3 sequence: CASSRGTGSRGETQYF. The sequenced CDR3 bases are TGTGCCAGCAGTAGGGGGACAGGTAGTAGAGGTGAGACC.

On this clone itself: The read terminates 3 residues before the CDR3 end, so the remaining end is supplied by the germline J gene. The chain employs TRBV7-8 and TRBJ2-5; 8 bases line up with TRBD2. In germline, CDR1 is SGHVS, CDR2 FQNEAQ. The CDR3 is 15 residues long. V trimming: 5 bases; J trimming: 4 bases; junction bases outside the gene matches: 9. The part of the CDR3 DNA that was read is TGTGCCAGCAGCGCGTCGGGGACTAGTGGAGAGACC. It specifies CASSASGTSGET. The full CDR3 sequence reads CASSASGTSGETQYF.

A remark on this clone: The observed sequence ends 3 residues before the CDR3 terminus, with the missing tail filled in from the germline J gene. The rearrangement joins TRBV19 to TRBJ2-2; D remains ambiguous. Trimming removed 6 bases from V and 1 base from J, with 15 bases in between. The CDR3 sequence is 16 residues long. Looked up from germline, CDR1 is LNHDA and CDR2 is SQIVND (reference sequence). The covered CDR3 bases are TGTGCCAGTAGCCTGAGAGCAAGACAGAACACCGGGGAG. This sequence encodes CASSLRARQNTGE. The CDR3 reads in full as CASSLRARQNTGELFF.

Incomplete CDR3 DNA: TGTGCCAGCAGTGAACACGCGGGGGGGCCAGGGGATACG. Protein: CASSEHAGGPGDT. The CDR3 as a whole reads CASSEHAGGPGDTQYF. The V and J genes are TRBV6-1 and TRBJ2-3; TRBD2 matches 9 bases. Read data end 3 residues before the CDR3 end; the end is taken from the germline J gene. This CDR3 is 16 amino acids long. With 2 bases clipped from V and 6 bases from J, the junction kept 9 bases outside the gene matches. Germline assignment: CDR1 MNHNS and CDR2 SASEGT.

Notes on this clone: The CDR3 extends 3 residues past the end of the read, so its final part is completed from the germline J gene. This chain links TRBV5-1 with TRBJ2-1, with D possibly being TRBD2 (5 bases). The germline gives CDR1 SGHRS, CDR2 YFSETQ. The CDR3 contains 18 residues. The germline V and J ends were trimmed by 0 bases and 0 bases, with 16 bases remaining between them. The CDR3 here is CASSLGSEILFSYNEQFF. Incomplete CDR3 DNA: TGCGCCAGCAGCTTGGGTAGCGAGATCCTCTTCTCCTACAATGAG.

On this clone: The sequenced fragment ends 3 residues before the CDR3 boundary, so the rest is inferred from the germline J gene. The chain employs TRBV20-1 and TRBJ2-5, with TRBD2 matching 15 bases. J was trimmed by 4 bases and V by 3 bases; bases with no gene match: 3. The CDR3 is 15 residues long. Germline V gene data show CDR1 as DFQATT and CDR2 as SNEGSKA (reference sequence). The part of the CDR3 DNA that was read is TGCAGTGCTAGGGGACTAGCGGGGGGACGAGAGACC. Residues: CSARGLAGGRET. The whole CDR3 is CSARGLAGGRETQYF.

Concerning this clone: The sequenced fragment ends 3 residues before the CDR3 boundary, so the rest is inferred from the germline J gene. This rearrangement joins TRBV6-4 to TRBJ2-5, with TRBD2 matching 15 bases. The length of the CDR3 is 18 residues. V shed 2 bases and J 5 bases; nucleotides not matched to a gene: 9. The V gene's germline CDR1 is MRHNA and CDR2 SNTAGT. CDR3 DNA, as far as it was read: TGTGCCAGCAGTGACGGCCGGGGACTAGCGGGGGGCGGGGAGACC. Translated, it gives CASSDGRGLAGGGET. The entire CDR3 is CASSDGRGLAGGGETQYF.

As to this clone: Coverage ceases 3 residues before the CDR3 finishes, and the germline J gene fills in the end. The V and J genes are TRBV20-1 and TRBJ2-1; 14 positions agree with TRBD2. The length of the CDR3 is 16 residues. Germline-derived CDR1 and CDR2 are DFQATT and SNEGSKA (reference sequence). J gave up 0 bases and V 7 bases, and 5 bases lay outside the gene matches. The CDR3 sequence: CSVGTSGGSSYNEQFF. Partial CDR3 DNA: TGCAGTGTAGGGACTAGCGGGGGAAGCTCCTACAATGAG.

Concerning this clone: The read ends 3 residues shy of where the CDR3 ends; the end is completed using the germline J gene. The rearrangement uses TRBV10-3 and TRBJ2-3; 13 bases align to TRBD2. The V and J ends lost 4 bases and 4 bases, in that order; junction bases with no gene match: 5. CDR3 length: 16 amino acids. In germline, CDR1 is ENHRY, CDR2 SYGVKD. This CDR3 is CAISGTSGGAPDTQYF. The CDR3 DNA, read in part, is TGTGCCATCAGTGGAACTAGCGGGGGGGCCCCAGATACG.

Notes on this clone: The CDR3 is cut off 3 residues early in the read; its end comes from the germline J gene. V and J are TRBV6-1 and TRBJ2-5; a possible D gene is TRBD1 (5 bases). Trimming pared 2 bases from V and 5 bases from J, leaving 9 bases between. The CDR3 runs 13 residues. Germline assignment: CDR1 MNHNS and CDR2 SASEGT. The DNA read from the CDR3 is TGTGCCAGCAGTGAAAACAGGTTGGAGACC. It codes for CASSENRLET. The full CDR3 sequence reads CASSENRLETQYF.

A remark on this clone: The read terminates 3 residues before the CDR3 end, so the remaining end is supplied by the germline J gene. The rearrangement joins TRBV29-1 to TRBJ2-3, with 9 bases aligning to TRBD1. With V trimmed by 8 bases and J by 3 bases, 6 bases remained unmatched. The CDR3 consists of 13 residues. Germline CDR1 is SQVTM and CDR2 is ANQGSEA. The CDR3 bases that were read are TGCAGCTTCCGGGACAGGGTGACAGATACG. As protein: CSFRDRVTDT. The full CDR3 sequence reads CSFRDRVTDTQYF.

Comments on this clone: The read ends 3 residues before the CDR3 terminus; that terminus is restored from the germline J gene. The J gene is TRBJ2-3, the V gene TRBV20-1; D is unclear. There are 12 residues in the CDR3. Germline CDR1 is DFQATT and CDR2 is SNEGSKA (reference sequence). Deletions cut 0 bases from V and 3 bases from J, with 4 bases between. The CDR3 here is CSARDRTDTQYF. Incomplete CDR3 DNA: TGCAGTGCTAGAGATAGAACAGATACG.

Concerning this clone itself: The CDR3 goes on 3 residues after the read ends, and that part is filled in from the germline J gene. V usage is TRBV5-1 and J usage is TRBJ1-2; 9 nucleotides match TRBD1. The V segment lost 4 bases and the J segment 2 bases; nucleotides outside the gene matches: 6. Per the germline V gene, CDR1 is SGHRS and CDR2 is YFSETQ. CDR3 length: 15 amino acids. The part of the CDR3 DNA that was read is TGCGCCAGCAGCCGCGACAGGGGGGACAACTATGGC. Amino acids: CASSRDRGDNYG. The full CDR3 protein is CASSRDRGDNYGYTF.

A word on this clone: The read terminates 3 residues ahead of where the CDR3 ends, so the germline J gene completes it. The chain uses TRBV2 and TRBJ2-4, with D maybe TRBD2 (6 bases). Germline V gene data show CDR1 as SNHLY and CDR2 as FYNNEI. This CDR3 has 15 amino acids. V lost 6 bases and J 0 bases, leaving 12 bases between the germline ends. CDR3 sequence reads: CASREEGLAKNIQYF. The DNA read from the CDR3 is TGTGCCAGCAGGGAGGAGGGGCTAGCCAAAAACATT.

For this clone: A junction boundary mismatches the germline segment, possibly from a read error. From the germline J gene comes the end of the CDR3, since the read stops 3 residues before it. The rearrangement links TRBV12-3 or TRBV12-4 to TRBJ2-1, with 10 bases matching TRBD2. This CDR3 has 15 residues. Partial CDR3 DNA: TGTGCCGGCAGTCTTCCGGGACTAGCGAGGAATGAG. Amino acid sequence: CAGSLPGLARNE. The whole CDR3 protein reads CAGSLPGLARNEQFF.

With regard to this clone: The CDR3 is cut off 3 residues early in the read; its end comes from the germline J gene. The chain has TRBV7-3 and TRBJ1-5, with 8 bases identical to TRBD1. There are 16 residues in the CDR3. CDR1 and CDR2 (germline): SGHTA, FQGTGA. The V segment lost 2 bases and the J segment 1 base; nucleotides outside the gene matches: 4. The CDR3 is CASSLGTGGSNQPQHF. The CDR3 bases that were read are TGTGCCAGCAGCTTAGGAACAGGGGGAAGCAATCAGCCC.

The sequenced part of the CDR3 DNA is TGTGCCAGCAGCGCGACTAGCGGGGCCTACGAG. Its protein product is CASSATSGAYE. The full-length CDR3 reads as CASSATSGAYEQYF. The rearrangement joins TRBV5-4 to TRBJ2-7, with TRBD2 matching 11 bases. Read sequence stops 3 residues before the CDR3 end, and the germline J gene provides the missing end. This CDR3 comprises 14 residues. Germline V gene data show CDR1 as SGHNT and CDR2 as YYREEE (reference sequence). With V trimmed by 4 bases and J by 2 bases, 2 bases remained unmatched.

A word on this clone: The observed sequence ends 3 residues before the CDR3 terminus, with the missing tail filled in from the germline J gene. The V and J genes are TRBV7-2 and TRBJ2-6; D is perhaps TRBD2 (5 bases). Looked up from germline, CDR1 is SGHTA and CDR2 is FQGNSA. CDR3 length equals 17 residues. The chain's CDR3 is CASRLARRQTGANVLTF. CDR3 DNA (partial): TGTGCAAGTCGCTTAGCGAGGAGACAAACCGGGGCCAACGTC. The variable domain in full, completed from reference TRBV7-2 and TRBJ2-6, reads GAGVSQSPSNKVTEKGKDVELRCDPISGHTALYWYRQSLGQGLEFLIYFQGNSAPDKSGLPSDRFSAERTGGSVSTLTIQRTQQEDSAVYLCASRLARRQTGANVLTFGAGSRLTVL.

For this clone: From the germline J gene comes the end of the CDR3, since the read stops 3 residues before it. The rearrangement links TRBV20-1 to TRBJ1-1; D is unresolved. The CDR3 contains 13 residues. Germline lookup yields CDR1 DFQATT and CDR2 SNEGSKA (reference sequence). Between the trimmed V and J ends, which lost 1 base and 6 bases, there was a span of 12 bases. Incomplete CDR3 DNA: TGCAGTGCTAGAGCACCGTTAGGGCCTGAA. This sequence encodes CSARAPLGPE. The entire CDR3 protein reads CSARAPLGPEAFF.

Points on this clone: The read halts 3 residues ahead of the CDR3 end, with the missing end drawn from the germline J gene. The V gene is TRBV2, the J gene TRBJ2-5; TRBD2 aligns across 11 bases. CDR3 length: 15 residues. Germline V gene lookup returns CDR1 SNHLY and CDR2 FYNNEI. The V segment lost 5 bases and the J segment 2 bases; nucleotides outside the gene matches: 4. CDR3 DNA, as far as it was read: TGTGCCAGCAGTAATAGCGGGGGGGCTCAAGAGACC. Its translation: CASSNSGGAQET. The entire CDR3 protein is CASSNSGGAQETQYF.

In the case of this clone: The read comes to an end 3 residues before the CDR3 does, leaving the germline J gene to fill in the end. The J gene is TRBJ2-2, the V gene TRBV6-2 or TRBV6-3; the match to TRBD2 covers 12 bases. Unmatched junction bases numbered 6, after V lost 8 bases and J lost 2 bases. Germline values: CDR1 MNHEY, CDR2 SVGEGT. This CDR3 comprises 16 residues. The part of the CDR3 DNA that was read is TGTGCCAGCTCTAGCGGGGGGGAACGAAACACCGGGGAG. Protein sequence: CASSSGGERNTGE. The whole CDR3 protein is CASSSGGERNTGELFF.

A word on this clone: The read comes to an end 3 residues before the CDR3 does, leaving the germline J gene to fill in the end. V usage is TRBV10-1 and J usage is TRBJ1-1, with no clear D. CDR1 is WNHNN, CDR2 SYGVQD, per germline (reference sequence). V was cut by 2 bases and J by 0 bases, with 7 bases left in between. The CDR3 extends over 14 amino acids. Incomplete CDR3 DNA: TGCGCCAGCAGTGAGAGGCCCATGAACACTGAA. Its protein is CASSERPMNTE. The whole CDR3 region reads CASSERPMNTEAFF.

Points on this clone: The CDR3 goes on 3 residues after the read ends, and that part is filled in from the germline J gene. This chain connects TRBV12-3 or TRBV12-4 to TRBJ2-2, with 8 bases aligning to TRBD1. V dropped 4 bases and J dropped 1; count of bases not matched to a gene: 2. CDR3 size: 15 residues. The CDR3 DNA, read in part, is TGTGCCAGCAGTTCCGGGACAGGGAACACCGGGGAG. This sequence encodes CASSSGTGNTGE. The complete CDR3 sequence is CASSSGTGNTGELFF.

On this clone: With the read ending 3 residues before the CDR3 end, the germline J gene is used to fill in that end. V is TRBV30 and J is TRBJ1-1; D perhaps matches TRBD1 (5 bases). The CDR3 sequence is 16 residues long. Germline values: CDR1 GTSNPN, CDR2 SVGIG (reference sequence). Trimming stripped 0 bases from V and 6 bases from J, with 20 bases between. The CDR3: CAWSVLPGQGLAEAFF. The DNA read from the CDR3 is TGTGCCTGGAGTGTACTCCCGGGCCAGGGCCTAGCTGAA.

A note on this clone: The read halts 3 residues ahead of the CDR3 end, with the missing end drawn from the germline J gene. V and J are TRBV30 and TRBJ1-1; D not certain. Germline V gene data show CDR1 as GTSNPN and CDR2 as SVGIG (reference sequence). The CDR3 is made up of 11 amino acids. The part of the CDR3 DNA that was read is TGTGCCTGGAGTGTACAAGGGGAA. Translation: CAWSVQGE. Given in full, the CDR3 is CAWSVQGEAFF.

For this clone: Read sequence stops 3 residues before the CDR3 end, and the germline J gene provides the missing end. The J gene is TRBJ1-1, the V gene TRBV12-3 or TRBV12-4, with 7 bases that match TRBD1. This CDR3 comprises 12 residues. The part of the CDR3 DNA that was read is TGTGCCAGCAGCCGGGACAGCTTCGAA. Amino acids: CASSRDSFE. The CDR3 reads in full as CASSRDSFEAFF.